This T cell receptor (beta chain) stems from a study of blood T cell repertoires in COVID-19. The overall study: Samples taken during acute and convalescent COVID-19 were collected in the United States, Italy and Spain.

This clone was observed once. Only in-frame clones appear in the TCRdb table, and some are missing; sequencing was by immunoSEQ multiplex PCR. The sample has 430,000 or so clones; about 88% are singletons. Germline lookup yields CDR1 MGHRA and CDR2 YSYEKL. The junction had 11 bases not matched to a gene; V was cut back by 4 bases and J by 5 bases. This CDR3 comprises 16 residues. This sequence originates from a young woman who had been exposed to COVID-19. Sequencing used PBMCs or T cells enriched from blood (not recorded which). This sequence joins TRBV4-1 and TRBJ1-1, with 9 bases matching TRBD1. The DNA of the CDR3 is TGCGCCAGCAGCCGATACCAGGACAGGGGAGAGACTGAAGCTTTCTTT. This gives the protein CASSRYQDRGETEAFF.